This TCR beta chain was sequenced for a study of OX40 agonist ivuxolimab in advanced cancers. Study-level information: Three partial responders included one hepatocellular carcinoma patient and two cutaneous melanoma patients.

The table came from immunoSEQ multiplex PCR; TCRdb's copy has only in-frame clones and leaves some out. The sample comprises about 79,000 clones, approximately 94% of which are singletons, and about 10% rests with the top ten. Germline values: CDR1 MGHDK, CDR2 SYGVNS. This CDR3 is 13 amino acids long. V lost 8 bases to trimming and J lost 1 base; unmatched junction nucleotides: 4. This chain joins TRBV25-1 and TRBJ2-7; TRBD2 matches 8 bases. Sequenced here: CD4+ or CD8+ T cells sorted from blood, sampled in a trial of the OX40 agonist ivuxolimab. This receptor was taken from an adult with an advanced solid tumor such as melanoma, head and neck, liver or kidney cancer. The CDR3 loop is CASGSGASYEQYF. Written as DNA, the CDR3 is TGTGCCAGCGGTAGCGGGGCTTCCTACGAGCAGTACTTC.